The 14 T cell receptor beta chains below all came from one sample that was sequenced in a study of response to subunit inactivated influenza vaccine. TCRdb reanalysed the RT-PCR reads using MiXCR and keeps one entry per CDR3 protein. There are hundreds of thousands of distinct CDR3 sequences in the sample; approximately 17% occur only once, and about a tenth lies in the top ten. The sequencing used PBMCs from blood, collected 4 to 6 days after vaccination. The receptor set was obtained from a man in his fifties who received an inactivated influenza vaccine.

This clonotype was observed at least ten times. This chain joins TRBV12-3 or TRBV12-4 and TRBJ2-3, with D possibly being TRBD1 or TRBD2 (6 bases each). The CDR3 runs 14 residues. Between the trimmed V and J ends, which lost 5 bases and 2 bases, there was a span of 11 bases. CDR3 nucleotide sequence: TGTGCCAGCAGTAGGGGGGTTGACACAGATACGCAGTATTTT. Translating it yields CASSRGVDTDTQYF.

The V call is TRBV12-3 or TRBV12-4, the J call TRBJ2-1; D may be TRBD2 (7 bases). CDR3 size: 15 residues. With 6 bases removed from V and 2 bases from J, the gap between germline ends came to 14 bases. The chain's CDR3 is CASRGGTNTYNEQFF. The CDR3 nucleotides read TGTGCCAGCAGAGGGGGGACTAATACCTACAATGAGCAGTTCTTC.

V usage is TRBV9 and J usage is TRBJ2-7; 7 nucleotides match TRBD1. This CDR3 contains 14 residues. V lost 4 bases to trimming and J lost 3 bases; unmatched junction nucleotides: 7. The V gene's germline CDR1 is SGDLS and CDR2 YYNGEE. The CDR3 sequence is CASSSRRDSYEQYF. CDR3 nucleotide sequence: TGTGCCAGCAGCTCACGCCGGGACAGCTACGAGCAGTACTTC.

The chain carries TRBV7-2 and TRBJ1-2, with 7 bases matching TRBD1. The germline V gene has CDR1 SGHTA and CDR2 FQGNSA. The CDR3 covers 16 residues. V lost 4 bases and J lost 9; bases outside the gene matches: 17. The CDR3 sequence is CASSSYKGTDIMRYTF. CDR3 in DNA: TGTGCCAGCAGCTCCTACAAAGGGACAGATATTATGCGCTACACCTTC.

This clonotype was counted at least ten times. The chain has TRBV12-3 or TRBV12-4 and TRBJ1-1; a possible D gene is TRBD1 (5 bases). The V end lost 3 bases, the J end lost 2 bases, and 10 bases lay between the germline ends. CDR3 length: 14 residues. Here the CDR3 reads CASSLGQTNTEAFF. The CDR3 coding sequence is TGTGCCAGCAGTTTGGGGCAAACCAACACTGAAGCTTTCTTT.

CDR3 coding DNA: TGTGCCTGGAGTCAGCGGGGACGTGGGGATGAGCAGTTCTTC. Protein: CAWSQRGRGDEQFF. The genes are TRBV30 and TRBJ2-1, with 7 bases identical to TRBD2. The CDR3 runs 14 residues. From germline, CDR1 is GTSNPN and CDR2 SVGIG (reference sequence). V was pared by 2 bases and J by 8 bases, with 9 bases of the junction left unmatched.

The chain joins TRBV7-9 to TRBJ2-5; D assignment may be TRBD1 or TRBD2 (5 bases each). The ends were cut back, 4 bases at V and 7 bases at J, with 16 bases in the middle. In germline, CDR1 is SEHNR, CDR2 FQNEAQ (reference sequence). This CDR3 has 14 amino acids. Here the CDR3 DNA reads TGTGCCAGCAGCTCGGCGGATGGGACGTTGACCCAGTACTTC. Its translation: CASSSADGTLTQYF. The full variable domain, with the rest looked up from reference TRBV7-9 and TRBJ2-5, is DTGVSQNPRHKITKRGQNVTFRCDPISEHNRLYWYRQTLGQGPEFLTYFQNEAQLEKSRLLSDRFSAERPKGSFSTLEIQRTEQGDSAMYLCASSSADGTLTQYFGPGTRLLVL.

This sequence joins TRBV7-8 and TRBJ1-1, with no clear D. V lost 1 base and J 1 base, leaving 7 bases between the germline ends. Germline V lookup: CDR1 SGHVS, CDR2 FQNEAQ. CDR3 length equals 14 residues. This CDR3 reads CASSLGLENTEAFF. The DNA of the CDR3 is TGTGCCAGCAGCTTAGGCCTTGAGAACACTGAAGCTTTCTTT.

This clonotype turned up a few times. V gene TRBV14 combines with J gene TRBJ1-2; D remains ambiguous. Germline V gene lookup returns CDR1 SGHDN and CDR2 FVKESK. The length of the CDR3 is 13 residues. Trimming took 1 base from V and 5 from J, leaving 8 bases between them. The chain's CDR3 is CASSQVAGYGYTF. CDR3 bases: TGTGCCAGCAGCCAAGTTGCCGGGTATGGCTACACCTTC.

This clonotype was recorded a few times. The J gene is TRBJ2-2, the V gene TRBV20-1, with D maybe TRBD1 (5 bases). This CDR3 comprises 14 residues. Per germline, CDR1 DFQATT and CDR2 SNEGSKA (reference sequence). V lost 3 bases to trimming and J lost 5 bases, with 13 bases between them. CDR3 amino acids: CSARKGIGTGELFF. In DNA form, the CDR3 reads TGCAGTGCTAGGAAGGGGATTGGGACCGGGGAGCTGTTTTTT.

The chain couples TRBV12-3 or TRBV12-4 to TRBJ2-1; D is unresolved. Trimming left V 6 bases short and J 1 base short, with 10 bases between. The length of the CDR3 is 14 residues. CDR3 sequence (DNA): TGTGCCAGCAGACCAGACATATCCTACAATGAGCAGTTCTTC. Its protein is CASRPDISYNEQFF.

This clonotype was seen ten or more times. In DNA form, the CDR3 reads TGTGCCACCCACTTGACAGGGGGTACCAATGAGCAGTTCTTC. This gives the protein CATHLTGGTNEQFF. The genes are TRBV15 and TRBJ2-1, with TRBD1 matching 9 bases. The CDR3 contains 14 residues. CDR1 and CDR2 from the germline V gene are LNHNV and YYDKDF (reference sequence). V shed 8 bases and J 6 bases; nucleotides not matched to a gene: 8.

This clonotype was observed a few times. The chain links TRBV10-3 to TRBJ2-2; 9 bases are shared with TRBD1. Germline CDR1 ENHRY, CDR2 SYGVKD. This CDR3 contains 14 residues. V gave up 10 bases and J gave up 6 bases; unmatched junction bases: 9. The CDR3 here is CATGTGTGSGELFF. DNA of the CDR3: TGTGCCACGGGAACCGGGACAGGGTCCGGGGAGCTGTTTTTT.

Only a few counts were recorded for this clonotype. This chain links TRBV7-2 with TRBJ2-7; D perhaps matches TRBD1 (6 bases). V shed 5 bases and J shed 3 bases, with 14 bases lying between them. This CDR3 comprises 14 residues. Germline V CDR1 and CDR2: SGHTA, FQGNSA. CDR3: CASSVTGTNYEQYF. The DNA for the CDR3 is TGTGCCAGCAGCGTGACCGGGACAAACTACGAGCAGTACTTC. Together with reference TRBV7-2 and TRBJ2-7, the CDR3 gives the full variable domain: GAGVSQSPSNKVTEKGKDVELRCDPISGHTALYWYRQSLGQGLEFLIYFQGNSAPDKSGLPSDRFSAERTGGSVSTLTIQRTQQEDSAVYLCASSVTGTNYEQYFGPGTRLTVT.